The source of this T cell receptor beta chain is a study of control samples from healthy donors and cancer patients. Germline CDR1 reads SGHRS; CDR2 reads YFSETQ. CDR3 length: 15 amino acids. The ends were cut back, 4 bases at V and 5 bases at J, with 19 bases in the middle. The protocol was immunoSEQ multiplex PCR, while the TCRdb copy is restricted to in-frame clones and leaves out a portion. Of 90,000 to 130,000 clones in the sample, 85% to 90% were seen once. Sequenced: PBMCs. The chain combines TRBV5-1 with TRBJ2-7; D gene ambiguous. The receptor was isolated from an older woman with lung cancer. CDR3 amino acids: CASSQESRARDEQYF. The DNA of the CDR3 is TGCGCCAGCAGCCAGGAATCCCGGGCCCGGGACGAGCAGTACTTC.